Below are 17 T cell receptor beta chains sequenced from a single sample in a study of regulatory and conventional T cells in RAG deficiency. Genomic DNA came from blood regulatory T cells gated CD4+ CD25-high CD127-low. The data were produced by immunoSEQ multiplex PCR, yet TCRdb's version contains in-frame clones alone and is incomplete. The sample has about 28,000 clones, about nine tenths seen once. This sample was also put to use in a study of regulatory T cells. From that report: The primer mix had 52 TRBV and 13 TRBJ primers.

The sample comprised Tregs sorted from blood. Receptor source: a human donor in good health.

This clone was counted a few times. V gene TRBV14 combines with J gene TRBJ2-1; tentatively, D is TRBD1 or TRBD2 (5 bases each). Trimming cost V 4 bases and J 6 bases, with 22 bases left between them. The CDR3 extends over 17 amino acids. Germline CDR1 is SGHDN and CDR2 is FVKESK. CDR3 sequence (DNA): TGTGCCAGCAGCCTTCCACCGCGGGCAGGGCGGAGCAATGAGCAGTTCTTC. Translating gives CASSLPPRAGRSNEQFF. Complete variable domain (other parts from reference TRBV14 and TRBJ2-1): EAGVTQFPSHSVIEKGQTVTLRCDPISGHDNLYWYRRVMGKEIKFLLHFVKESKQDESGMPNNRFLAERTGGTYSTLKVQPAELEDSGVYFCASSLPPRAGRSNEQFFGPGTRLTVL.

The chain recombines TRBV6-1 with TRBJ1-2; D may be TRBD1 (5 bases). This CDR3 is 13 amino acids long. Per the germline V gene, CDR1 is MNHNS and CDR2 is SASEGT. Trimming stripped 10 bases from V and 4 bases from J, with 16 bases between. This CDR3 reads CAIRIRGGYGYTF. DNA of the CDR3: TGTGCCATCCGTATCCGGGGCGGCTATGGCTACACCTTC.

The chain recombines TRBV9 with TRBJ2-6; D gene uncertain. Deletions cut 3 bases from V and 1 base from J, with 11 bases between. From germline, CDR1 is SGDLS and CDR2 YYNGEE. This CDR3 has 16 amino acids. CDR3 DNA: TGTGCCAGCAGCGGACGGGCCATATCTGGGGCCAACGTCCTGACTTTC. Its translation is CASSGRAISGANVLTF.

V usage is TRBV6-6 and J usage is TRBJ2-7; D gene uncertain. CDR3 size: 12 residues. Germline values: CDR1 MNHNY, CDR2 SVGAGI (reference sequence). V lost 7 bases and J 2 bases, leaving 9 bases between the germline ends. This CDR3 is CASTDLPYEQYF. The CDR3 bases are TGTGCCAGCACGGACCTACCCTACGAGCAGTACTTC.

This clone was seen a few times. The chain couples TRBV4-1 to TRBJ1-6, with 7 bases lining up with TRBD1. After removal of 0 bases from V and 8 bases from J, the junction contained 4 bases not matched to a gene. Germline V lookup: CDR1 MGHRA, CDR2 YSYEKL. The CDR3 is made up of 15 amino acids. DNA of the CDR3: TGCGCCAGCAGCCAAGACGACAGGGCTGATTCACCCCTCCACTTT. It is translated as CASSQDDRADSPLHF.

This chain links TRBV18 with TRBJ2-4; no clear D. Trimming cost V 4 bases and J 3 bases, with 13 bases left between them. Germline V gives CDR1 KGHSH, CDR2 LQKENI. The CDR3 sequence is 15 residues long. This CDR3 reads CASSLEYYSKNIQYF. The DNA for the CDR3 is TGTGCCAGCTCACTAGAGTATTACAGCAAAAACATTCAGTACTTC.

The gene calls are TRBV19 and TRBJ1-3; D is perhaps TRBD1 (5 bases). Trimming took 7 bases from V and 0 from J, leaving 16 bases between them. CDR3 length equals 16 residues. Germline assignment: CDR1 LNHDA and CDR2 SQIVND (reference sequence). CDR3 nucleotides: TGTGCCAGTACTGCTATACGGGGCCTCTCTGGAAACACCATATATTTT. Protein: CASTAIRGLSGNTIYF.

The chain employs TRBV6-1 and TRBJ2-2; D remains ambiguous. Between the trimmed V and J ends, which lost 2 bases and 7 bases, there was a span of 11 bases. Looked up from germline, CDR1 is MNHNS and CDR2 is SASEGT. The CDR3 has 14 amino acids. In nucleotides, the CDR3 is TGTGCCAGCAGTGAATGGGTTTATCACGGGGAGCTGTTTTTT. Translated: CASSEWVYHGELFF.

The rearrangement joins TRBV7-9 to TRBJ2-4, with 9 positions matching TRBD1. Trimming removed 3 bases from V and 8 bases from J; junction bases left unmatched: 11. The CDR3 is 16 amino acids. Germline assignment: CDR1 SEHNR and CDR2 FQNEAQ (reference sequence). The CDR3 sequence: CASSLPGQGHMHIQYF. The CDR3 DNA reads TGTGCCAGCAGCTTGCCGGGACAGGGCCATATGCACATTCAGTACTTC.

The table lists this clone with a count of one. The chain links TRBV7-2 to TRBJ2-3; D not certain. The CDR3 runs 13 residues. V was cut by 3 bases and J by 2 bases, with 6 bases left in between. CDR1 and CDR2 from the germline V gene are SGHTA and FQGNSA. CDR3 bases: TGTGCCAGCAGCTTGAAGTTCACAGATACGCAGTATTTT. Protein: CASSLKFTDTQYF.

The J gene is TRBJ2-3, the V gene TRBV6-1; TRBD1 might be the D (6 bases). The CDR3 has 15 residues. Trimming cost V 10 bases and J 4 bases, with 21 bases left between them. Germline assignment: CDR1 MNHNS and CDR2 SASEGT. In DNA form, the CDR3 reads TGTGCCATTACTTTAAGGGGACAAAAGGCAGATACGCAGTATTTT. Translated: CAITLRGQKADTQYF.

The chain is built from TRBV6-5 and TRBJ1-4; TRBD1 matches 7 bases. The CDR3 consists of 15 residues. V shed 2 bases and J 8 bases; nucleotides not matched to a gene: 8. Germline V lookup: CDR1 MNHEY, CDR2 SVGAGI. CDR3 DNA: TGTGCCAGCAGTTACCGCAGGGGGGGGTGGGAAAAACTGTTTTTT. Translating gives CASSYRRGGWEKLFF.

This chain joins TRBV6-6 and TRBJ2-3; the D gene is possibly TRBD2 (5 bases). The CDR3 is made up of 15 amino acids. Germline CDR1 and CDR2: MNHNY and SVGAGI (reference sequence). Trimming took 0 bases from V and 4 from J, leaving 11 bases between them. The CDR3, as DNA: TGTGCCAGCAGTTACTCAGGACTGACACCAGATACGCAGTATTTT. As protein: CASSYSGLTPDTQYF.

The chain employs TRBV7-9 and TRBJ2-1; 10 bases line up with TRBD1. Germline CDR1 SEHNR, CDR2 FQNEAQ (reference sequence). The CDR3 totals 17 residues. Unmatched junction bases numbered 11, after V lost 2 bases and J lost 7 bases. As DNA, the CDR3 is TGTGCCAGCAGCTTACGTGGCGGGACAGGGGTGCGGAATGAGCAGTTCTTC. It codes for CASSLRGGTGVRNEQFF.

The chain recombines TRBV5-1 with TRBJ2-5, with D unresolved. Germline CDR1 SGHRS, CDR2 YFSETQ. The CDR3 extends over 11 amino acids. Deletions cut 3 bases from V and 2 bases from J, with 2 bases between. The CDR3 loop is CASSSQETQYF. The DNA for the CDR3 is TGCGCCAGCAGCTCTCAAGAGACCCAGTACTTC.

This clone appeared a single time. V is TRBV11-2 and J is TRBJ1-1; no definite D call. The V and J ends lost 1 base and 1 base respectively, with 4 bases between them. The CDR3 has 13 residues. CDR1 and CDR2 from the germline V gene are SGHAT and FQNNGV. The CDR3 loop reads CASSLAGNTEAFF. In DNA, the CDR3 is TGTGCCAGCAGCTTAGCTGGGAACACTGAAGCTTTCTTT.

This chain uses TRBV10-3 with TRBJ1-2, with 7 bases that match TRBD1. The germline V gene has CDR1 ENHRY and CDR2 SYGVKD. V trimming: 6 bases; J trimming: 5 bases; junction bases outside the gene matches: 6. CDR3 length: 13 residues. In DNA form, the CDR3 reads TGTGCCATCAGCGGACCAGGGGGGTATGGCTACACCTTC. It translates to CAISGPGGYGYTF.